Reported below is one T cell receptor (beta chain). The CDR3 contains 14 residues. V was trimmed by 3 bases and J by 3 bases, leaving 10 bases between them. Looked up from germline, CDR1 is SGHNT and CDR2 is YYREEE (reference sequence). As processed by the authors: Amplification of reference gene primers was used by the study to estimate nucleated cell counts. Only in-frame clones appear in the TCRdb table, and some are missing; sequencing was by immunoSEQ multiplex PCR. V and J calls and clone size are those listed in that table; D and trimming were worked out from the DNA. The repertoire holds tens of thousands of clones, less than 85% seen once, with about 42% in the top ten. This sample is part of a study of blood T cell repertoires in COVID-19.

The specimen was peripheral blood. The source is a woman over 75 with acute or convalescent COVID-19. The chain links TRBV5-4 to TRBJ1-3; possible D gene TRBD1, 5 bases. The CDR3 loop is CASSWGGGGNTIYF. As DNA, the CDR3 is TGTGCCAGCAGCTGGGGGGGAGGTGGAAACACCATATATTTT.